The 20 T cell receptor beta chains below all came from one sample that was sequenced in a study of blood T cells in healthy people across ages. The authors ran a second PCR of 7 to 11 cycles using a sample-barcoded 5' primer and a J-beta primer mix. MiXCR, run by TCRdb on the 5' RACE reads, gives a single entry per CDR3 protein. This table holds about 580,000 distinct CDR3 sequences, roughly 48% found once. Material: blood. These receptors were collected from a man older than 75 in good health.

This clonotype has just one count. The chain employs TRBV12-3 or TRBV12-4 and TRBJ2-5; the D is unclear. V lost 3 bases and J lost 1, with 9 bases in between. CDR3 length: 14 residues. CDR3 region: CASSFFSGQETQYF. CDR3 coding DNA: TGTGCCAGCAGTTTTTTCAGTGGCCAAGAGACCCAGTACTTC.

This clonotype was seen a few times. This rearrangement joins TRBV10-3 to TRBJ2-5; no reliable D call. Germline V lookup: CDR1 ENHRY, CDR2 SYGVKD. The CDR3 loop spans 14 amino acids. Trimming pared 5 bases from V and 2 bases from J, leaving 12 bases between. The CDR3 spells CAISPLGSQETQYF. The CDR3 DNA reads TGTGCCATCAGTCCGCTGGGGTCACAAGAGACCCAGTACTTC.

On this clonotype itself: A much larger clone differs from this one at a single base, so this may be a read error. The genes are TRBV7-9 and TRBJ2-7, with D perhaps given as TRBD1 or TRBD2 (5 bases each). This CDR3 contains 12 residues. Per germline, CDR1 SEHNR and CDR2 FQNEAQ (reference sequence). CDR3 in amino acids: CSSLDGTGEQYF. CDR3 in DNA: TGTTCCAGCCTGGACGGGACGGGCGAGCAGTACTTC. The full variable domain, with the rest looked up from reference TRBV7-9 and TRBJ2-7, is DTGVSQNPRHKITKRGQNVTFRCDPISEHNRLYWYRQTLGQGPEFLTYFQNEAQLEKSRLLSDRFSAERPKGSFSTLEIQRTEQGDSAMYLCSSLDGTGEQYFGPGTRLTVT.

The CDR3 sequence: CSATREGVPEQFF. The CDR3 DNA reads TGCAGTGCCACCCGCGAGGGAGTTCCTGAGCAGTTCTTC. The chain couples TRBV20-1 to TRBJ2-1; TRBD2 might be the D (5 bases). CDR3 length: 13 residues. Deletions cut 6 bases from V and 9 bases from J, with 18 bases between. Germline CDR1 is DFQATT and CDR2 is SNEGSKA (reference sequence).

V is TRBV20-1 and J is TRBJ2-1; 7 bases map to TRBD2. V lost 3 bases and J lost 0; bases outside the gene matches: 5. CDR1 DFQATT and CDR2 SNEGSKA come from the germline V gene (reference sequence). The CDR3 has 15 amino acids. The CDR3 region is CSASPGGYSYNEQFF. CDR3 coding DNA: TGCAGTGCTAGCCCGGGAGGATACTCCTACAATGAGCAGTTCTTC.

CDR3 DNA sequence: TGTGCCAGCAGCCGATCAAGTACTCACGAGCAGTACTTC. Translation gives CASSRSSTHEQYF. This sequence joins TRBV7-2 and TRBJ2-7; no reliable D call. Trimming shortened V by 5 bases and J by 5 bases, and 13 bases separated the two germline ends. The CDR3 runs 13 residues. CDR1 is SGHTA, CDR2 FQGNSA, per germline.

The chain recombines TRBV3-1 with TRBJ1-1, with TRBD1 as a possible D gene (6 bases). The CDR3 runs 14 residues. Germline loops: CDR1 LGHDT, CDR2 YNNKEL (reference sequence). Trimming removed 4 bases at V and 1 base at J, with 10 bases between. The CDR3 loop is CASSLRGGNTEAFF. CDR3 coding DNA: TGTGCCAGCAGCCTTCGAGGGGGGAACACTGAAGCTTTCTTT.

This clonotype was recorded a few times. The chain carries TRBV29-1 and TRBJ2-5, with 8 bases identical to TRBD2. The germline V gene has CDR1 SQVTM and CDR2 ANQGSEA. The CDR3 extends over 13 amino acids. The V gene end was trimmed by 7 bases and the J gene end by 11 bases; junction bases not matched to a gene: 15. The CDR3 region has the DNA TGCAGCGGAGCCCTAGCGGGCTACAATGAGCAGTACTTC. Translating gives CSGALAGYNEQYF. The variable domain in full, with the rest retrieved from reference TRBV29-1 and TRBJ2-5, is SAVISQKPSRDICQRGTSLTIQCQVDSQVTMMFWYRQQPGQSLTLIATANQGSEATYESGFVIDKFPISRPNLTFSTLTVSNMSPEDSSIYLCSGALAGYNEQYFGPGTRLLVL.

The chain couples TRBV14 to TRBJ1-1; 8 positions match TRBD1. This CDR3 comprises 14 residues. After removal of 2 bases from V and 11 bases from J, the junction contained 10 bases not matched to a gene. CDR1 is SGHDN and CDR2 is FVKESK in the germline V gene. The CDR3 nucleotides read TGTGCCAGCAGCCAACAAAACGGACAGGGTAGTGCTTTCTTT. Encoded protein: CASSQQNGQGSAFF.

The genes are TRBV2 and TRBJ2-1; 10 nucleotides match TRBD2. The V and J ends lost 6 bases and 7 bases, in that order; junction bases with no gene match: 9. This CDR3 spans 15 amino acids. Germline CDR1 is SNHLY and CDR2 is FYNNEI. CDR3 bases: TGTGCCAGCAGGCCGAGCGGGGGGGCCTTGAATGAGCAGTTCTTC. The encoded protein is CASRPSGGALNEQFF.

In this sample, this clonotype turned up a few times. V gene TRBV27 combines with J gene TRBJ2-3, with 8 bases identical to TRBD1. The CDR3 is 16 amino acids. V lost 9 bases, J lost 7 bases, and 18 bases stayed unmatched. Germline-derived CDR1 and CDR2 are MNHEY and SMNVEV (reference sequence). The CDR3 sequence is CASNRGTNPSLNTQYF. The CDR3 nucleotides read TGTGCCAGTAACAGGGGGACGAACCCATCACTTAATACGCAGTATTTT.

This clonotype was recorded once. The chain couples TRBV20-1 to TRBJ2-2; maybe TRBD2 (7 bases). The V end was cut by 2 bases, the J end by 5 bases, with 9 bases between. From germline, CDR1 is DFQATT and CDR2 SNEGSKA (reference sequence). The CDR3 runs 13 residues. CDR3 in DNA: TGCAGTGCTAGAAGGGGGGGGACCGGGGAGCTGTTTTTT. Protein product: CSARRGGTGELFF.

There are many counts of this clonotype. This rearrangement joins TRBV28 to TRBJ2-1, with 11 bases aligning to TRBD2. Germline CDR1 and CDR2: MDHEN and SYDVKM. The CDR3 consists of 17 residues. After removal of 3 bases from V and 5 bases from J, the junction contained 9 bases not matched to a gene. CDR3 region: CASSFLHSGRANNEQFF. CDR3 DNA: TGTGCCAGCAGTTTCCTCCATAGCGGGAGGGCGAACAATGAGCAGTTCTTC.

This chain uses TRBV4-3 with TRBJ1-4; D ambiguous. The germline gives CDR1 LGHNA, CDR2 YSLEER. The CDR3 contains 16 residues. V was clipped by 0 bases and J by 8 bases, with 16 bases between them. The CDR3 sequence is CASSQDYFSNGEKLFF. For the CDR3, the DNA is TGCGCCAGCAGCCAAGATTATTTCAGTAATGGCGAAAAACTGTTTTTT.

The genes are TRBV7-2 and TRBJ2-1; 9 bases map to TRBD2. This CDR3 comprises 16 residues. Germline values: CDR1 SGHTA, CDR2 FQGNSA. The ends lost 1 base at V and 9 bases at J; junction bases unmatched: 10. CDR3 coding DNA: TGTGCCAGCAGCTTAGAAGTTGCGCGGGAGGGCTTTGAGCAGTTCTTC. It translates to CASSLEVAREGFEQFF.

This clonotype was counted many times. The rearrangement links TRBV6-6 to TRBJ2-1; TRBD2 matches at 9 bases. Germline CDR1 MNHNY, CDR2 SVGAGI (reference sequence). The CDR3 runs to 15 residues. The V and J ends lost 10 bases and 2 bases, in that order; junction bases with no gene match: 9. The CDR3 is CAIRVAGVPYNEQFF. CDR3 nucleotide sequence: TGTGCCATCCGAGTAGCGGGAGTCCCCTACAATGAGCAGTTCTTC.

V and J are TRBV24-1 and TRBJ2-7; no clear D. V was cut by 0 bases and J by 9 bases, with 5 bases left in between. The CDR3 sequence is 11 residues long. The germline CDR1 and CDR2 sequences are KGHDR and SFDVKD. CDR3 DNA sequence: TGTGCCACCAGTGATTTGCTTAGGCAGTACTTC. Protein sequence: CATSDLLRQYF.

The chain's CDR3 is CASSPNPGTQYF. CDR3 DNA sequence: TGTGCCAGCAGCCCAAACCCCGGGACGCAGTATTTT. This chain connects TRBV2 to TRBJ2-3; the D is unclear. The germline V and J ends were trimmed by 6 bases and 9 bases, with 13 bases remaining between them. This CDR3 spans 12 amino acids. Germline CDR1 reads SNHLY; CDR2 reads FYNNEI.

This clonotype was seen ten or more times. This chain uses TRBV6-6 with TRBJ2-3; 11 nucleotides agree with TRBD2. Germline V lookup: CDR1 MNHNY, CDR2 SVGAGI (reference sequence). V was pared by 5 bases and J by 3 bases, with 10 bases of the junction left unmatched. The CDR3 consists of 17 residues. For the CDR3, the DNA is TGTGCCAGCAGTCCCTCTTTTCTAGCGGGGGGAACAGATACGCAGTATTTT. As protein: CASSPSFLAGGTDTQYF.

This clonotype was detected a few times. This rearrangement joins TRBV7-9 to TRBJ2-7, with D perhaps TRBD1 (5 bases). The assigned J gene may be wrong: the sequence end matches TRBJ2-5 better. The CDR3 length is 14 residues. CDR1 SEHNR and CDR2 FQNEAQ come from the germline V gene (reference sequence). The chain's CDR3 is CASSLAGRVETQYF. The CDR3, as DNA: TGTGCCAGCAGCTTAGCGGGCAGGGTAGAGACCCAGTACTTC.